The rows below give T cell receptor beta chains drawn from one sample of a study of glioma-infiltrating T cells after dendritic cell vaccination. The table came from immunoSEQ multiplex PCR; TCRdb's copy has only in-frame clones and leaves some out. The top ten hold 7.9% of the sample, which has 71,000 or so clones, around 81% seen once. Sample: blood, taken before dendritic cell vaccination. The receptors originated from a human donor with glioblastoma. Each CDR3 is given with its conserved first and last residue. The order of the fields is clone size, D gene, J gene, V gene, CDR3 protein, CDR3 DNA. D genes are given only for firm matches. The size field is filled for only some rows; it gives once, few, many or a size class.

clone size: -; D gene: -; J gene: TRBJ2-7; V gene: TRBV15; CDR3 protein: CATSRGDSGRYEQYF; CDR3 DNA: TGTGCCACCAGCAGAGGAGACTCCGGTCGCTACGAGCAGTACTTC
clone size: -; D gene: -; J gene: TRBJ2-2; V gene: TRBV19; CDR3 protein: CASSIVERGSGELFF; CDR3 DNA: TGTGCCAGTAGTATAGTTGAACGGGGTTCCGGGGAGCTGTTTTTT
clone size: -; D gene: -; J gene: TRBJ2-7; V gene: TRBV25-1; CDR3 protein: CANLDGQGHYEQYF; CDR3 DNA: TGTGCGAACCTGGATGGGCAGGGCCACTACGAGCAGTACTTC
clone size: -; D gene: TRBD1; J gene: TRBJ2-7; V gene: TRBV6-1; CDR3 protein: CASSEALFQGQHSLSSYEQYF; CDR3 DNA: TGTGCCAGCAGTGAAGCGTTATTTCAGGGACAGCACTCCCTAAGCTCCTACGAGCAGTACTTC
clone size: -; D gene: TRBD1; J gene: TRBJ2-3; V gene: TRBV6-6; CDR3 protein: CASSSFRDRVTDTQYF; CDR3 DNA: TGTGCCAGCAGCTCTTTCCGGGACAGGGTAACAGATACGCAGTATTTT
clone size: -; D gene: TRBD1; J gene: TRBJ2-2; V gene: TRBV19; CDR3 protein: CASSDRGQTGELFF; CDR3 DNA: TGTGCCAGTAGCGACAGGGGGCAGACCGGGGAGCTGTTTTTT
clone size: -; D gene: TRBD2; J gene: TRBJ2-5; V gene: TRBV15; CDR3 protein: CATSGGLAGETQYF; CDR3 DNA: TGTGCCACCAGCGGGGGACTAGCGGGAGAGACCCAGTACTTC
clone size: few; D gene: -; J gene: TRBJ1-6; V gene: TRBV18; CDR3 protein: CASSTMDSSPLHF; CDR3 DNA: TGTGCCAGCTCAACCATGGACAGTTCACCCCTCCACTTT
clone size: -; D gene: -; J gene: TRBJ1-2; V gene: TRBV5-1; CDR3 protein: CASSLSGNSYGYTF; CDR3 DNA: TGCGCCAGCAGCTTGTCAGGGAATTCCTATGGCTACACCTTC
clone size: -; D gene: TRBD1; J gene: TRBJ1-1; V gene: TRBV20-1; CDR3 protein: CSAQGTVEAFF; CDR3 DNA: TGCAGTGCTCAGGGGACAGTTGAAGCTTTCTTT
clone size: -; D gene: -; J gene: TRBJ1-6; V gene: TRBV15; CDR3 protein: CATSRDKAGLTLHF; CDR3 DNA: TGTGCCACCAGCAGAGATAAGGCAGGGCTGACCCTCCACTTT
clone size: -; D gene: TRBD1; J gene: TRBJ2-3; V gene: TRBV7-9; CDR3 protein: CASSYDRTGADTQYF; CDR3 DNA: TGTGCCAGCAGTTACGATAGGACAGGGGCAGATACGCAGTATTTT
clone size: -; D gene: TRBD1; J gene: TRBJ1-1; V gene: TRBV5-1; CDR3 protein: CASSPRQGEDTEAFF; CDR3 DNA: TGCGCCAGCAGCCCCCGACAGGGTGAGGACACTGAAGCTTTCTTT
clone size: few; D gene: -; J gene: TRBJ1-4; V gene: TRBV9; CDR3 protein: CASSVSREGEKLFF; CDR3 DNA: TGTGCCAGCAGCGTTTCCAGGGAGGGGGAAAAACTGTTTTTT
clone size: -; D gene: -; J gene: TRBJ1-2; V gene: TRBV19; CDR3 protein: CASSRAGDGNYGYTF; CDR3 DNA: TGTGCCAGTAGTAGAGCAGGGGATGGGAACTATGGCTACACCTTC
clone size: -; D gene: -; J gene: TRBJ1-1; V gene: TRBV29-1; CDR3 protein: CSVCEGEAEAFF; CDR3 DNA: TGCAGCGTCTGCGAGGGCGAGGCTGAAGCTTTCTTT
clone size: -; D gene: TRBD1; J gene: TRBJ2-7; V gene: TRBV7-9; CDR3 protein: CASSLIAGGQTYEQYF; CDR3 DNA: TGTGCCAGCAGCTTGATAGCAGGGGGCCAGACCTACGAGCAGTACTTC
clone size: -; D gene: -; J gene: TRBJ1-1; V gene: TRBV5-1; CDR3 protein: CASSSSDGNTEASF; CDR3 DNA: TGCGCCAGCAGCTCCTCGGACGGGAACACTGAAGCTTCCTTT
clone size: -; D gene: -; J gene: TRBJ2-2; V gene: TRBV5-8; CDR3 protein: CASRGDGTIFERDTGELFF; CDR3 DNA: TGTGCCAGCAGGGGAGACGGGACAATCTTTGAACGGGACACCGGGGAGCTGTTTTTT
clone size: -; D gene: -; J gene: TRBJ1-2; V gene: TRBV6-4; CDR3 protein: CASSEGGTLGYTF; CDR3 DNA: TGTGCCAGCAGTGAGGGGGGGACTTTAGGCTACACCTTC
clone size: -; D gene: TRBD1; J gene: TRBJ1-1; V gene: TRBV7-6; CDR3 protein: CASSQTGQGSTNTEAFF; CDR3 DNA: TGTGCCAGCAGCCAAACTGGACAGGGGTCCACGAACACTGAAGCTTTCTTT
clone size: -; D gene: -; J gene: TRBJ2-1; V gene: TRBV7-9; CDR3 protein: CASSLEAGYNEQFF; CDR3 DNA: TGTGCCAGCAGCTTAGAAGCCGGCTACAATGAGCAGTTCTTC
clone size: -; D gene: -; J gene: TRBJ2-7; V gene: TRBV10-3; CDR3 protein: CAISEAGYEQYF; CDR3 DNA: TGTGCCATCAGTGAAGCAGGGTACGAGCAGTACTTC
clone size: few; D gene: -; J gene: TRBJ1-3; V gene: TRBV19; CDR3 protein: CASSSEGGNTIYF; CDR3 DNA: TGTGCCAGTAGTTCGGAGGGTGGAAACACCATATATTTT
clone size: once; D gene: -; J gene: TRBJ1-1; V gene: TRBV2; CDR3 protein: CASSAQGGTEAFF; CDR3 DNA: TGTGCCAGCAGTGCCCAGGGAGGCACTGAAGCTTTCTTT
clone size: once; D gene: -; J gene: TRBJ1-3; V gene: TRBV27; CDR3 protein: CASSPSGGRNTIYF; CDR3 DNA: TGTGCCAGCAGCCCAAGCGGGGGTAGAAACACCATATATTTT
clone size: -; D gene: TRBD2; J gene: TRBJ2-7; V gene: TRBV2; CDR3 protein: CASRASGTNEQYF; CDR3 DNA: TGTGCCAGCAGAGCTAGCGGGACCAACGAGCAGTACTTC
clone size: -; D gene: -; J gene: TRBJ2-5; V gene: TRBV7-8; CDR3 protein: CASSTTTGQGQETQYF; CDR3 DNA: TGTGCCAGCAGCACTACGACGGGCCAGGGCCAAGAGACCCAGTACTTC
clone size: -; D gene: -; J gene: TRBJ1-5; V gene: TRBV7-2; CDR3 protein: CASNKGGAGQPQHF; CDR3 DNA: TGTGCCAGCAACAAAGGGGGGGCAGGCCAGCCCCAGCATTTT
clone size: few; D gene: TRBD1; J gene: TRBJ2-3; V gene: TRBV13; CDR3 protein: CASSLSAGQGFHTQYF; CDR3 DNA: TGTGCCAGCAGCTTGAGCGCCGGACAGGGGTTTCATACGCAGTATTTT
clone size: -; D gene: TRBD1; J gene: TRBJ1-5; V gene: TRBV19; CDR3 protein: CASNYRGGGQPQHF; CDR3 DNA: TGTGCCAGTAATTACAGGGGAGGAGGTCAGCCCCAGCATTTT
clone size: once; D gene: TRBD1; J gene: TRBJ2-3; V gene: TRBV7-8; CDR3 protein: CASSFRGFFTDTQYF; CDR3 DNA: TGTGCCAGCAGCTTCAGGGGGTTCTTCACAGATACGCAGTATTTT
clone size: -; D gene: -; J gene: TRBJ1-2; V gene: TRBV11-2; CDR3 protein: CASSLDWEAGPNYGYTF; CDR3 DNA: TGTGCCAGCAGCTTAGATTGGGAAGCGGGTCCTAACTATGGCTACACCTTC
clone size: -; D gene: -; J gene: TRBJ2-5; V gene: TRBV19; CDR3 protein: CASSAGLKSETQYF; CDR3 DNA: TGTGCCAGTAGTGCGGGACTGAAGTCGGAGACCCAGTACTTC
clone size: -; D gene: -; J gene: TRBJ2-2; V gene: TRBV2; CDR3 protein: CASSGQVNTGELFF; CDR3 DNA: TGTGCCAGCAGTGGACAGGTGAACACCGGGGAGCTGTTTTTT
clone size: -; D gene: TRBD1; J gene: TRBJ1-2; V gene: TRBV28; CDR3 protein: CASRTGEANYGYTF; CDR3 DNA: TGTGCCAGCAGGACAGGGGAGGCTAACTATGGCTACACCTTC
clone size: -; D gene: -; J gene: TRBJ2-7; V gene: TRBV7-6; CDR3 protein: CASSSDRTYEQYF; CDR3 DNA: TGTGCCAGCAGCTCCGACAGAACCTACGAGCAGTACTTC
clone size: -; D gene: -; J gene: TRBJ2-1; V gene: TRBV7-2; CDR3 protein: CASSLRSSYNEQFF; CDR3 DNA: TGTGCCAGCAGCCTCCGGAGCTCCTACAATGAGCAGTTCTTC
clone size: once; D gene: TRBD1; J gene: TRBJ2-7; V gene: TRBV6-5; CDR3 protein: CASNHRQGPYEQYF; CDR3 DNA: TGTGCCAGCAACCACAGACAGGGACCCTACGAGCAGTACTTC
clone size: -; D gene: TRBD1; J gene: TRBJ1-1; V gene: TRBV5-4; CDR3 protein: CASSRKTGGLDTEAFF; CDR3 DNA: TGTGCCAGCAGCCGCAAGACAGGGGGCCTGGACACTGAAGCTTTCTTT
clone size: -; D gene: -; J gene: TRBJ2-6; V gene: TRBV9; CDR3 protein: CASSYRVPSGANVLTF; CDR3 DNA: TGTGCCAGCAGCTATAGAGTCCCCTCTGGGGCCAACGTCCTGACTTTC
clone size: -; D gene: TRBD1; J gene: TRBJ1-5; V gene: TRBV7-9; CDR3 protein: CASSFNPGQGEVSNQPQHF; CDR3 DNA: TGTGCCAGCAGCTTCAACCCTGGACAGGGGGAAGTGAGCAATCAGCCCCAGCATTTT
clone size: -; D gene: -; J gene: TRBJ1-1; V gene: TRBV6-1; CDR3 protein: CASSEQGQHPEAFF; CDR3 DNA: TGTGCCAGCAGTGAACAGGGACAACATCCTGAAGCTTTCTTT
clone size: -; D gene: TRBD2; J gene: TRBJ2-1; V gene: TRBV7-2; CDR3 protein: CASSTTASGAYNEQFF; CDR3 DNA: TGTGCCAGCAGCACGACCGCTAGCGGGGCGTACAATGAGCAGTTCTTC
clone size: -; D gene: -; J gene: TRBJ1-2; V gene: TRBV27; CDR3 protein: CASSQDNNYGYTF; CDR3 DNA: TGTGCCAGCAGCCAAGACAATAACTATGGCTACACCTTC
clone size: -; D gene: -; J gene: TRBJ2-7; V gene: TRBV6-5; CDR3 protein: CASSFDRYEQYF; CDR3 DNA: TGTGCCAGCAGCTTTGACAGATACGAGCAGTACTTC
clone size: -; D gene: -; J gene: TRBJ1-5; V gene: TRBV6-5; CDR3 protein: CASSTSTTNQPQHF; CDR3 DNA: TGTGCCAGCAGTACCTCGACAACCAATCAGCCCCAGCATTTT
clone size: -; D gene: -; J gene: TRBJ1-2; V gene: TRBV11-2; CDR3 protein: CASGSGLERGYTF; CDR3 DNA: TGTGCCAGCGGATCGGGGTTGGAGCGTGGCTACACCTTC
clone size: -; D gene: TRBD2; J gene: TRBJ2-2; V gene: TRBV5-8; CDR3 protein: CASSPPSPLGIAGDTGELFF; CDR3 DNA: TGTGCCAGCAGCCCCCCCAGTCCGCTTGGAATAGCGGGGGACACCGGGGAGCTGTTTTTT
clone size: -; D gene: -; J gene: TRBJ1-1; V gene: TRBV5-1; CDR3 protein: CASSPRGGKNTEAFF; CDR3 DNA: TGCGCCAGCAGCCCCCGAGGAGGTAAGAACACTGAAGCTTTCTTT
clone size: -; D gene: TRBD1; J gene: TRBJ2-7; V gene: TRBV29-1; CDR3 protein: CSVTGADEQYF; CDR3 DNA: TGCAGCGTGACAGGGGCCGACGAGCAGTACTTC
clone size: -; D gene: TRBD1; J gene: TRBJ1-2; V gene: TRBV5-4; CDR3 protein: CASSPSIPTGGNYGYTF; CDR3 DNA: TGTGCCAGCAGCCCAAGCATCCCGACAGGGGGGAACTATGGCTACACCTTC
clone size: -; D gene: -; J gene: TRBJ1-3; V gene: TRBV6-5; CDR3 protein: CASKDSFSGNTIYF; CDR3 DNA: TGTGCCAGCAAGGACAGCTTCTCTGGAAACACCATATATTTT
clone size: -; D gene: -; J gene: TRBJ1-3; V gene: TRBV7-2; CDR3 protein: CASTSDGNTIYF; CDR3 DNA: TGTGCCAGCACCTCAGATGGAAACACCATATATTTT
clone size: -; D gene: -; J gene: TRBJ1-6; V gene: TRBV30; CDR3 protein: CAWSVDSSYNSPLHF; CDR3 DNA: TGTGCCTGGAGTGTAGACAGCTCCTATAATTCACCCCTCCACTTT
clone size: -; D gene: TRBD1; J gene: TRBJ1-2; V gene: TRBV15; CDR3 protein: CATSRDPKGQVDYGYTF; CDR3 DNA: TGTGCCACCAGCAGAGATCCTAAGGGACAGGTGGACTATGGCTACACCTTC
clone size: many; D gene: -; J gene: TRBJ1-6; V gene: TRBV5-1; CDR3 protein: CASSLGAGIHDNSPLHF; CDR3 DNA: TGCGCCAGCAGCTTGGGGGCAGGGATCCACGATAATTCACCCCTCCACTTT
clone size: -; D gene: -; J gene: TRBJ1-1; V gene: TRBV11-2; CDR3 protein: CASDRTANTEAFF; CDR3 DNA: TGTGCCAGCGACCGGACAGCGAACACTGAAGCTTTCTTT
clone size: -; D gene: -; J gene: TRBJ2-7; V gene: TRBV10-3; CDR3 protein: CAISERASNEQYF; CDR3 DNA: TGTGCCATCAGTGAGCGTGCGAGTAACGAGCAGTACTTC
clone size: -; D gene: TRBD2; J gene: TRBJ2-5; V gene: TRBV6-1; CDR3 protein: CASSGLAGGQETQYF; CDR3 DNA: TGTGCCAGCAGTGGACTAGCGGGGGGGCAAGAGACCCAGTACTTC